A selection of T cell receptor beta chains follows, all from one sample in a study of cytomegalovirus exposure and HLA in healthy donors. Repertoires were generated with immunoSEQ multiplex PCR, while TCRdb's copy carries only in-frame clones and drops some. Of 120,000 to 150,000 clones listed, around a tenth are singletons. The specimen sequenced was PBMCs. The source of these receptors is a male donor in good health and CMV-seronegative. Both conserved end residues are part of each CDR3. The D gene is left open where the match is weak. Rows may omit the clone size; those that give it use once, few, many or a size class.

NA	14	TRBV9	few	TRBJ1-1	CASSQDSMNTEAFF	TGTGCCAGCAGTCAGGACAGCATGAACACTGAAGCTTTCTTT
TRBD1	15	TRBV5-8	few	TRBJ1-4	CASSGFGQGNEKLFF	TGTGCCAGCAGCGGATTTGGACAGGGGAATGAAAAACTGTTTTTT
TRBD1	14	TRBV10-3	few	TRBJ1-5	CAIRQGSGNQPQHF	TGTGCCATTCGACAGGGGTCGGGCAATCAGCCCCAGCATTTT
TRBD2	13	TRBV7-2	NA	TRBJ2-3	CASSLTSPDTQYF	TGTGCCAGCAGCCTGACTAGCCCAGATACGCAGTATTTT
NA	12	TRBV10-3	few	TRBJ1-1	CAISEGAREAFF	TGTGCCATCAGTGAGGGGGCACGTGAAGCTTTCTTT
TRBD1	11	TRBV20-1	NA	TRBJ1-2	CSASGDRGDYF	TGCAGTGCTAGTGGGGACAGGGGGGACTACTTC
NA	12	TRBV6-6	NA	TRBJ1-1	CASGRGRAEAFF	TGTGCCAGTGGTAGGGGCCGGGCTGAAGCTTTCTTT
NA	16	TRBV4-1	NA	TRBJ1-4	CASSQERGKGREKLFF	TGCGCCAGCAGCCAAGAACGTGGAAAAGGGAGGGAAAAACTGTTTTTT
TRBD2	14	TRBV6-1	NA	TRBJ2-1	CASSERGLVNEQFF	TGTGCCAGCAGTGAACGGGGACTAGTCAATGAGCAGTTCTTC
TRBD2	19	TRBV29-1	few	TRBJ2-2	CSVEVPSGGREFNTGELFF	TGCAGCGTTGAGGTCCCTAGCGGGGGCCGCGAATTTAACACCGGGGAGCTGTTTTTT
TRBD2	17	TRBV19	NA	TRBJ2-3	CASSTSGLAGSTDTQYF	TGTGCCAGTAGTACCTCGGGACTAGCGGGGAGCACAGATACGCAGTATTTT
TRBD2	17	TRBV27	NA	TRBJ2-1	CASRGTSGGSSYNEQFF	TGTGCCAGCCGGGGGACTAGCGGGGGGAGCTCCTACAATGAGCAGTTCTTC
NA	14	TRBV19	few	TRBJ1-4	CASSIAEANEKLFF	TGTGCCAGTAGTATCGCCGAGGCTAATGAAAAACTGTTTTTT
TRBD1	17	TRBV7-9	NA	TRBJ1-4	CASSVRDRGFRGEKLFF	TGTGCCAGCAGCGTCCGGGACAGGGGTTTCCGTGGTGAAAAACTGTTTTTT
NA	10	TRBV20-1	few	TRBJ2-5	CSANMETQYF	TGCAGTGCAAACATGGAGACCCAGTACTTC
NA	13	TRBV30	NA	TRBJ1-6	CAWSKRGGSPLHF	TGTGCCTGGAGCAAGCGCGGAGGATCACCCCTCCACTTT
TRBD1	14	TRBV2	NA	TRBJ2-7	CASSGDRGPYEQYF	TGTGCCAGCAGTGGGGACAGGGGGCCCTACGAGCAGTACTTC
TRBD2	14	TRBV7-8	few	TRBJ2-7	CASSLGTSGIEQYF	TGTGCCAGCAGCTTAGGGACTAGCGGGATTGAGCAGTACTTC
TRBD1	14	TRBV5-6	NA	TRBJ1-2	CASSSLDRVIGYTF	TGTGCCAGCAGCTCGCTGGACAGGGTGATTGGCTACACCTTC
NA	13	TRBV7-2	NA	TRBJ1-1	CASLSGRDTEAFF	TGTGCCAGCTTATCTGGCAGGGACACTGAAGCTTTCTTT
TRBD1	15	TRBV5-4	NA	TRBJ2-3	CATSRTGANTDTQYF	TGTGCCACCTCCCGGACAGGGGCAAACACAGATACGCAGTATTTT
TRBD1	16	TRBV7-2	few	TRBJ2-3	CASSLAGTGGSDTQYF	TGTGCCAGCAGCTTAGCGGGGACAGGGGGCTCAGATACGCAGTATTTT
TRBD1	16	TRBV5-1	few	TRBJ2-2	CASSPRTGENTGELFF	TGCGCCAGCAGCCCCCGGACAGGGGAGAACACCGGGGAGCTGTTTTTT
NA	14	TRBV9	few	TRBJ2-2	CASSGGWEAGELFF	TGTGCCAGCAGCGGGGGCTGGGAAGCCGGGGAGCTGTTTTTT
NA	16	TRBV4-1	NA	TRBJ1-1	CASSQEKLPLNTEAFF	TGCGCCAGCAGCCAAGAAAAGCTACCTTTGAACACTGAAGCTTTCTTT
NA	13	TRBV2	NA	TRBJ2-5	CASSYGTQETQYF	TGTGCCAGCAGCTACGGGACTCAAGAGACCCAGTACTTC
NA	13	TRBV10-3	NA	TRBJ2-7	CAISETNSYEQYF	TGTGCCATCAGTGAGACCAACAGCTACGAGCAGTACTTC
NA	13	TRBV5-6	few	TRBJ2-2	CASKGVNTGELFF	TGTGCCAGTAAAGGGGTGAACACCGGGGAGCTGTTTTTT
NA	14	TRBV6-6	few	TRBJ2-7	CASSYSSGAYEQYF	TGTGCCAGCAGTTACTCATCGGGGGCCTACGAGCAGTACTTC
TRBD1	12	TRBV19	few	TRBJ1-5	CASSGGTGTQHF	TGTGCCAGTAGTGGAGGGACAGGGACGCAGCATTTT
NA	17	TRBV9	few	TRBJ2-2	CASSVDSSGERTGELFF	TGTGCCAGCAGCGTAGATTCGTCGGGAGAGAGAACCGGGGAGCTGTTTTTT
NA	13	TRBV7-7	few	TRBJ2-1	CASSLEQHNEQFF	TGTGCCAGCAGCTTAGAACAGCACAATGAGCAGTTCTTC
NA	16	TRBV21-1	NA	TRBJ1-3	CASTVPDSYHGNTIYF	TGTGCCAGCACCGTCCCGGATAGCTACCATGGAAACACCATATATTTT
NA	15	TRBV6-6	few	TRBJ1-5	CASSDGQNSNQPQHF	TGTGCCAGCAGTGATGGACAGAATAGCAATCAGCCCCAGCATTTT
TRBD1	14	TRBV5-4	NA	TRBJ1-4	CASSLTGTGEKLFF	TGTGCCAGCAGCCTGACAGGGACCGGGGAAAAACTGTTTTTT
TRBD1	16	TRBV19	few	TRBJ2-5	CASSPRQGKYQETQYF	TGTGCCAGTAGCCCTCGACAGGGAAAGTACCAAGAGACCCAGTACTTC
TRBD2	14	TRBV5-4	few	TRBJ2-3	CASSLGRAEDTQYF	TGTGCCAGCAGTCTCGGGAGGGCAGAAGATACGCAGTATTTT
NA	14	TRBV7-8	NA	TRBJ1-5	CASSLDSGNQPQHF	TGTGCCAGCAGCTTAGACAGTGGCAATCAGCCCCAGCATTTT
NA	15	TRBV6-1	NA	TRBJ1-1	CASRGTTVSVTEAFF	TGTGCCAGCAGGGGTACGACAGTTTCGGTCACTGAAGCTTTCTTT
NA	13	TRBV7-2	few	TRBJ2-5	CASSLALQETQYF	TGTGCCAGCAGCTTAGCCCTACAAGAGACCCAGTACTTC
NA	14	TRBV2	NA	TRBJ2-7	CASSVGSPAGEQYF	TGTGCCAGTTCGGTTGGCTCTCCGGCGGGGGAGCAGTACTTC
NA	14	TRBV7-9	few	TRBJ2-5	CASSSIATQETQYF	TGTGCCAGCAGCTCAATAGCGACACAAGAGACCCAGTACTTC
NA	13	TRBV5-4	few	TRBJ2-5	CASRDLSQETQYF	TGTGCCAGCAGGGACTTGTCCCAAGAGACCCAGTACTTC
NA	14	TRBV2	NA	TRBJ1-3	CASSAIVSGNTIYF	TGTGCCAGCAGCGCTATCGTCTCTGGAAACACCATATATTTT
NA	15	TRBV27	NA	TRBJ2-7	CASSLNPGWSSEQYF	TGTGCCAGCAGTTTAAATCCGGGTTGGAGTAGTGAGCAGTACTTC
TRBD1	14	TRBV27	few	TRBJ1-2	CASSHRGLTDGYTF	TGTGCCAGCAGTCACAGGGGGCTAACGGATGGCTACACCTTC
TRBD2	16	TRBV18	NA	TRBJ2-2	CASSPQPSGGIGELFF	TGTGCCAGCTCACCACAGCCTAGCGGGGGAATCGGGGAGCTGTTTTTT
TRBD1	14	TRBV5-1	few	TRBJ1-2	CASSFETGVYGYSF	TGCGCCAGCAGCTTTGAAACAGGGGTCTATGGCTACTCCTTC
TRBD1	16	TRBV5-1	few	TRBJ2-3	CASAEDRVLSSDTQYF	TGCGCCAGCGCCGAGGACAGGGTTTTGTCGTCAGATACGCAGTATTTT
TRBD1	14	TRBV4-2	few	TRBJ1-2	CASSLDRESSGYTF	TGTGCCAGCAGCCTCGACAGGGAATCGAGTGGCTACACCTTC
TRBD1	15	TRBV5-1	few	TRBJ2-1	CASRPNRGSYNEQFF	TGCGCCAGCCGACCTAACAGGGGCTCCTACAATGAGCAGTTCTTC
NA	15	TRBV9	few	TRBJ1-4	CASSAAGLGEEKLFF	TGTGCCAGCAGCGCGGCGGGGCTTGGAGAAGAAAAACTGTTTTTT
TRBD1	13	TRBV7-2	few	TRBJ1-2	CASSLGTGDGYTF	TGTGCCAGCAGCCTAGGGACAGGGGATGGCTACACCTTC
NA	14	TRBV19	few	TRBJ1-1	CASSIWGVNTEAFF	TGTGCCAGTAGTATATGGGGAGTCAACACTGAAGCTTTCTTT